Listed below are T cell receptor beta chains from one sample, sequenced in a study of cytomegalovirus exposure and HLA in healthy donors. TCRdb keeps only in-frame clones here, not all; method: immunoSEQ multiplex PCR. This sample carries 130,000 or so clones, with roughly 1.7% going to the ten biggest clones. The sequenced sample consisted of PBMCs. The receptors shown here come from a woman between 40 and 55 years old in good health and CMV-seropositive. Each CDR3 is given without its conserved first and last residue. D genes are given only for firm matches.

V: TRBV5-1; J: TRBJ2-5; length: 15; D: TRBD2; CDR3: ASSPNPGTSGKETQY
V: TRBV27; J: TRBJ2-7; length: 12; D: .; CDR3: ASSWGLGLDEQY
V: TRBV12-5; J: TRBJ2-2; length: 15; D: TRBD1; CDR3: ASGIDRGRVNTGELF
V: TRBV27; J: TRBJ1-1; length: 12; D: .; CDR3: ASSPQGRGTEAF
V: TRBV5-6; J: TRBJ1-5; length: 14; D: .; CDR3: ASSARWVGGDQPQH
V: TRBV30; J: TRBJ1-1; length: 10; D: .; CDR3: ACRGLNTEAF
V: TRBV11-2; J: TRBJ2-1; length: 13; D: .; CDR3: ASSLGPSDYNEQF
V: TRBV5-1; J: TRBJ2-1; length: 17; D: .; CDR3: ASSWGVAGPTSSYNEQF
V: TRBV19; J: TRBJ1-3; length: 12; D: TRBD1; CDR3: ASTMGDSRNTIY
V: TRBV14; J: TRBJ1-2; length: 11; D: .; CDR3: ASSPGHNYGYT
V: TRBV6-1; J: TRBJ1-4; length: 12; D: TRBD1; CDR3: ASTIQGVNEKLF
V: TRBV28; J: TRBJ2-2; length: 15; D: TRBD2; CDR3: ASSFARQRGNTGELF
V: TRBV9; J: TRBJ1-2; length: 14; D: .; CDR3: ASSVGGTQVIYGYT
V: TRBV19; J: TRBJ2-2; length: 12; D: .; CDR3: ASIGTPNAGELF
V: TRBV20-1; J: TRBJ2-7; length: 9; D: TRBD2; CDR3: SASGGYEQY
V: TRBV30; J: TRBJ1-2; length: 11; D: .; CDR3: AWSSGFNYGYT
V: TRBV27; J: TRBJ2-7; length: 11; D: .; CDR3: ASSLHRFAEQY
V: TRBV4-1; J: TRBJ1-4; length: 13; D: TRBD1; CDR3: ASSQSGTGYEKLF
V: TRBV4-1; J: TRBJ2-1; length: 16; D: .; CDR3: ASSQWVYKILADNEQF
V: TRBV7-9; J: TRBJ2-3; length: 12; D: TRBD2; CDR3: ASIWLAGPDTQY
V: TRBV4-1; J: TRBJ1-4; length: 10; D: .; CDR3: ASSQWRRELF
V: TRBV30; J: TRBJ1-2; length: 10; D: .; CDR3: AWSVGGDGYT
V: TRBV2; J: TRBJ2-5; length: 12; D: TRBD2; CDR3: ASTIGLGEETQY
V: TRBV27; J: TRBJ2-7; length: 11; D: .; CDR3: ASSLGGGYEQY
V: TRBV5-1; J: TRBJ2-7; length: 10; D: .; CDR3: ASSAGSYEQY
V: TRBV30; J: TRBJ1-4; length: 13; D: TRBD1; CDR3: AWSVKVGQGEKLF
V: TRBV9; J: TRBJ1-3; length: 13; D: .; CDR3: ASSVGPGAGNTIY
V: TRBV19; J: TRBJ1-2; length: 11; D: TRBD1; CDR3: ASMDRPGGGYT
V: TRBV28; J: TRBJ1-1; length: 12; D: TRBD1; CDR3: ASSVDRGLTEAF
V: TRBV19; J: TRBJ2-7; length: 14; D: TRBD2; CDR3: ASSIGTSGSRYEQY
V: TRBV9; J: TRBJ2-3; length: 14; D: .; CDR3: ASSVGRTPDTDTQY
V: TRBV30; J: TRBJ2-2; length: 12; D: TRBD2; CDR3: AWNGGSSTGELF
V: TRBV27; J: TRBJ1-3; length: 14; D: .; CDR3: ASSPRTPRSGNTIY
V: TRBV9; J: TRBJ2-4; length: 15; D: TRBD2; CDR3: ASSVDGGSGAKNIQY
V: TRBV5-3; J: TRBJ1-6; length: 13; D: .; CDR3: ARSSGRESHSPLH
V: TRBV28; J: TRBJ1-5; length: 11; D: .; CDR3: ASTRAGVQPQH
V: TRBV28; J: TRBJ1-5; length: 13; D: TRBD1; CDR3: ASSTRQGRNQPQH
V: TRBV7-2; J: TRBJ2-1; length: 16; D: TRBD2; CDR3: ASSRTSGRPIITNEQF
V: TRBV10-3; J: TRBJ2-1; length: 13; D: .; CDR3: AISGGREKGNEQF
V: TRBV30; J: TRBJ1-2; length: 11; D: .; CDR3: AWSVNSPNGYT
V: TRBV4-1; J: TRBJ1-3; length: 13; D: .; CDR3: ASSQTGNSGNTIY
V: TRBV6-5; J: TRBJ1-2; length: 13; D: .; CDR3: ASSFVQANGYGYT
V: TRBV2; J: TRBJ2-7; length: 13; D: TRBD2; CDR3: ASSEAASGSYEQY
V: TRBV5-6; J: TRBJ2-1; length: 11; D: .; CDR3: ASSLSSYNEQF
V: TRBV18; J: TRBJ2-1; length: 13; D: TRBD2; CDR3: ASSPSVAGVNEQF
V: TRBV12-5; J: TRBJ2-5; length: 13; D: .; CDR3: ASGLDQGRGETQY
V: TRBV28; J: TRBJ2-7; length: 12; D: .; CDR3: ASSYRDTSYEQY
V: TRBV6-1; J: TRBJ2-7; length: 14; D: .; CDR3: ASSEKGGLLPYEQY
V: TRBV7-2; J: TRBJ1-4; length: 11; D: .; CDR3: ASSLDPGEKLF
V: TRBV19; J: TRBJ2-1; length: 14; D: TRBD2; CDR3: ASSNSGVSSYNEQF
V: TRBV9; J: TRBJ1-3; length: 15; D: .; CDR3: ASSVSGGGLSGNTIY
V: TRBV6-6; J: TRBJ2-7; length: 11; D: TRBD1; CDR3: ASSPDRGHEQY
V: TRBV7-3; J: TRBJ2-2; length: 12; D: .; CDR3: ASSFSGSTGELF
V: TRBV28; J: TRBJ2-1; length: 15; D: TRBD1; CDR3: ASSLWMSGTVEYEQF
V: TRBV5-6; J: TRBJ2-4; length: 14; D: TRBD2; CDR3: ASSYGTSGMGNIQY
V: TRBV5-1; J: TRBJ2-3; length: 16; D: TRBD2; CDR3: ASSPGTSGTISTDTQY
V: TRBV14; J: TRBJ2-5; length: 11; D: .; CDR3: ASSQDLQETQY
V: TRBV5-1; J: TRBJ1-2; length: 10; D: .; CDR3: ASSFNTGYYT
V: TRBV7-6; J: .; length: 13; D: .; CDR3: ASSLIASSSYEQY
V: TRBV29-1; J: TRBJ1-4; length: 10; D: .; CDR3: SVEGDSEKLF